This T cell receptor (beta chain) was sequenced during a study of blood T cell repertoires in COVID-19. This CDR3 is 14 amino acids long. Germline CDR1 and CDR2: MNHNS and SASEGT. Clones were sequenced by immunoSEQ multiplex PCR, and TCRdb holds only the in-frame ones, with some missing. The table records 120,000 or so clones, around 78% of them present only once. This clone was observed a handful of times. At one boundary the junction diverges from the germline segment, which might be a read error. This receptor was obtained from a man aged 65-85 years with acute or convalescent COVID-19. Specimen: peripheral blood. This chain uses TRBV6-1 with TRBJ2-4; 7 nucleotides agree with TRBD1. In DNA form, the CDR3 reads TGTGCCAGCCGTGAAGGGGGCGCAGGAAACATTCAGTACTTC. It translates to CASREGGAGNIQYF.